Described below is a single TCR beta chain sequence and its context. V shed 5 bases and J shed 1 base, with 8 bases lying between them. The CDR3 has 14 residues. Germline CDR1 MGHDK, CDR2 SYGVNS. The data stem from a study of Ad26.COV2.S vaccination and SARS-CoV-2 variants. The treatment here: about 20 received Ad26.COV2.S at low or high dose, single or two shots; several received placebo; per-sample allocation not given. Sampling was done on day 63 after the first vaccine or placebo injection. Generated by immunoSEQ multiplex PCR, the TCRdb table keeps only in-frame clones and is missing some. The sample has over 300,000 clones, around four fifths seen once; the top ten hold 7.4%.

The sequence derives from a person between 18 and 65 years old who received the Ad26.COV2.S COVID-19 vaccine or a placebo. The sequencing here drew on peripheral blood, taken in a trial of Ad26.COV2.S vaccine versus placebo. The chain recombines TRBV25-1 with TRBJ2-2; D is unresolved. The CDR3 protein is CASSLTENTGELFF. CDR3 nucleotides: TGTGCCAGCAGTCTAACCGAGAACACCGGGGAGCTGTTTTTT. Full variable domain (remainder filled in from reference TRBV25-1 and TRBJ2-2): EADIYQTPRYLVIGTGKKITLECSQTMGHDKMYWYQQDPGMELHLIHYSYGVNSTEKGDLSSESTVSRIRTEHFPLTLESARPSHTSQYLCASSLTENTGELFFGEGSRLTVL.